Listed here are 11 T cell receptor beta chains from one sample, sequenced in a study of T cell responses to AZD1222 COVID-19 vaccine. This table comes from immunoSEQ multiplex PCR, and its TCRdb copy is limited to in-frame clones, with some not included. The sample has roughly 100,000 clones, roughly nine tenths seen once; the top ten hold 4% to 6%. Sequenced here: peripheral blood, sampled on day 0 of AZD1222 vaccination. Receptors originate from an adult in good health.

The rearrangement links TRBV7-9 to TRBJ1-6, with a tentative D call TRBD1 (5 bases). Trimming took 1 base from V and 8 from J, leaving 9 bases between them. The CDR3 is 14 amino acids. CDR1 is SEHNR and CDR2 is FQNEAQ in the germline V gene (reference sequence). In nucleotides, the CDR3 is TGTGCCAGCAGCTTAGGCAGGGTCCATTCACCCCTCCACTTT. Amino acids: CASSLGRVHSPLHF.

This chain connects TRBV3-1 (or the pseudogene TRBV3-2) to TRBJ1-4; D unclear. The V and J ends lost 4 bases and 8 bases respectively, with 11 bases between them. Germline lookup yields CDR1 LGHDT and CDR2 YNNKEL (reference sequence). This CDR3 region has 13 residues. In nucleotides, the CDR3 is TGTGCCAGCAGCCCACCGGGTGGGGAAAAACTGTTTTTT. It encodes CASSPPGGEKLFF.

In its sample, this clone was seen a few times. The CDR3 DNA is TGCAGCGCCCGACAGGGCCCCAACACCGGGGAGCTGTTTTTT. It translates to CSARQGPNTGELFF. V usage is TRBV29-1 and J usage is TRBJ2-2; 7 bases match TRBD1. The germline CDR1 and CDR2 sequences are SQVTM and ANQGSEA. CDR3 size: 14 residues. Trimming cost V 7 bases and J 2 bases; bases outside gene matches: 7.

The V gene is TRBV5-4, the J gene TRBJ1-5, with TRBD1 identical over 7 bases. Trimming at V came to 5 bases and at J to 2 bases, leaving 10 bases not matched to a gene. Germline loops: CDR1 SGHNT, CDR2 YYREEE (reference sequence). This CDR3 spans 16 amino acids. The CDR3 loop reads CASRVGGGAGNQPQHF. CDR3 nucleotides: TGTGCCAGCAGGGTGGGAGGGGGCGCCGGCAATCAGCCCCAGCATTTT.

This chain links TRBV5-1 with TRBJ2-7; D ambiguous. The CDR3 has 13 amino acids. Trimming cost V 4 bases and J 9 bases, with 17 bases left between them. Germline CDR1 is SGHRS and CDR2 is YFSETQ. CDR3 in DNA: TGCGCCAGCAGCAAGAGTCAAGTTGGTGGGCAGTACTTC. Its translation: CASSKSQVGGQYF.

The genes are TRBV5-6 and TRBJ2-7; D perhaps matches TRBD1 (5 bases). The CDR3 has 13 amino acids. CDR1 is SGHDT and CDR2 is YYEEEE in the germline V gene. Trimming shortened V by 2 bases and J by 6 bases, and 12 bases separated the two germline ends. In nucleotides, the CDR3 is TGTGCCAGCAGCTTTATAGGTGGGGCCGAGCAGTACTTC. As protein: CASSFIGGAEQYF.

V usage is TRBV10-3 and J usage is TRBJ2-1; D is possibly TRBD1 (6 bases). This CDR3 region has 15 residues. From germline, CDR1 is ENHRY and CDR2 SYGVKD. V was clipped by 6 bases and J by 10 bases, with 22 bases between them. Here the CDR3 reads CAIRTRQDSSQEQFF. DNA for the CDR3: TGTGCCATCAGGACAAGACAGGATTCCTCACAGGAGCAGTTCTTC.

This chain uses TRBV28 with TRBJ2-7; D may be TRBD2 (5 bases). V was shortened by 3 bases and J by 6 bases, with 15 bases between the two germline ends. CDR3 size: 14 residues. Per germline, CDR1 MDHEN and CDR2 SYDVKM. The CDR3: CASSFWRGRGEQYF. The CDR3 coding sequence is TGTGCCAGCAGTTTTTGGCGTGGTCGGGGCGAGCAGTACTTC.

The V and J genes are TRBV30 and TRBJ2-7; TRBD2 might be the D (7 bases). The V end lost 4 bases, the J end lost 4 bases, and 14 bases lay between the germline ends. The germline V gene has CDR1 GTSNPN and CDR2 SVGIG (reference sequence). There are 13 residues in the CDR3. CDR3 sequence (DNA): TGTGCCTGGACGTTGGCGGGGGCTTACGAGCAGTACTTC. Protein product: CAWTLAGAYEQYF.

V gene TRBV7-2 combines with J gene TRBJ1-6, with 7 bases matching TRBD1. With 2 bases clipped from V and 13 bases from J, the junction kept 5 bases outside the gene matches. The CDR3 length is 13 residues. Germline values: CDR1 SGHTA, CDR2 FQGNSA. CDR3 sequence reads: CASSLPTGTPLHF. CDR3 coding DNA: TGTGCCAGCAGCTTACCGACAGGGACTCCCCTCCACTTT.

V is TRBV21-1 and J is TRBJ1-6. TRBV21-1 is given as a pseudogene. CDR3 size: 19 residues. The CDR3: CASSPKYPGDSLNNSPLHF. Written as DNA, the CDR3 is TGTGCCAGCAGCCCAAAGTACCCGGGAGACAGCCTGAATAATTCACCCCTCCACTTT.